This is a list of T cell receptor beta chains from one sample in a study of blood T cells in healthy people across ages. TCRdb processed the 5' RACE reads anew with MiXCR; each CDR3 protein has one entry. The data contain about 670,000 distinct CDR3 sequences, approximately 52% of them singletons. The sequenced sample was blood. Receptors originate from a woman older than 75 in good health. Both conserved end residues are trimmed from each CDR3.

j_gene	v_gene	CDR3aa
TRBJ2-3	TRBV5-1	ASSLAPVVTDTQY
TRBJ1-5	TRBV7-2	VSRPTPREPQH
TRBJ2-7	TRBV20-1	SARQGIEQY
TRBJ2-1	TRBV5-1	ATRRESYNEQF
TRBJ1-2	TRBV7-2	ASSLSGTGNYGYT
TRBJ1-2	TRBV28	ATQSHYGYT
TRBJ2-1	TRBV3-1	ASSRGTSGANEQF
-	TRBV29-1	SVATMEGSEQY
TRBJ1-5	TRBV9	ASSLGTNNQPQH
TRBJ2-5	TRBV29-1	SVEERFRQKETQY
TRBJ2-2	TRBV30	AWRWAGTNTGELF
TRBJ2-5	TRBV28	ASSFPGIGLAGGIGEQY
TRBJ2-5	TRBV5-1	ASSPGQAREGQETQY